This T cell receptor (beta chain) is drawn from a study of Ad26.COV2.S vaccination and SARS-CoV-2 variants. Profiling relied on immunoSEQ multiplex PCR, and the TCRdb table lists in-frame clones only, not all of them. The data contain 440,000 or so clones, 89% of them singletons. This CDR3 region has 14 residues. Germline values: CDR1 LGHNA, CDR2 YNFKEQ. The ends lost 2 bases at V and 4 bases at J; junction bases unmatched: 4. Treatment reported: roughly 18 received Ad26.COV2.S at low or high dose, single or two shots; five or six received placebo; per-sample allocation not given. The investigators took samples on day 63 after the first vaccine or placebo injection.

The starting material was peripheral blood, obtained in a trial of Ad26.COV2.S vaccine versus placebo. This rearrangement joins TRBV4-2 to TRBJ1-2, with 7 positions matching TRBD1. This clonotype originated in a person between 18 and 65 years old who received the Ad26.COV2.S COVID-19 vaccine or a placebo. The CDR3 sequence is CASSQQGQIYGYTF. The CDR3 DNA sequence: TGTGCCAGCAGCCAACAGGGACAGATCTATGGCTACACCTTC.